This T cell receptor beta chain was documented in a study of neurological immune-mediated disorders. Findings of the study overall: Private repertoires in all groups were suggested by the absence of shared CDR3 amino acid sequences among expanded clones across subjects. The multiple sclerosis repertoire cluster was not associated with any clinical or MRI feature, with the authors stating that larger cohorts are needed. The highest TCR clonal expansion occurred in HTLV-1-associated myelopathy; multiple sclerosis fell below healthy controls.

Each CDR3 protein is one row after TCRdb ran MiXCR on the 5' RACE reads. This table has around 60,000 distinct CDR3 sequences, 3% to 4% appearing once. This clonotype was detected many times. The antigen is not known. The CDR3 extends over 14 amino acids. V was cut by 0 bases and J by 0 bases, with 6 bases left in between. CDR1 and CDR2 from the germline V gene are SGHRS and YFSETQ. The unsorted libraries originated from 2 million PBMCs kept at -80 C. This receptor was taken from a woman in her sixties with multiple sclerosis. The chain has TRBV5-1 and TRBJ1-1; D is unresolved. Specimen: PBMCs. CDR3: CASSLAPMNTEAFF. The CDR3 region has the DNA TGCGCCAGCAGCTTGGCACCGATGAACACTGAAGCTTTCTTT.